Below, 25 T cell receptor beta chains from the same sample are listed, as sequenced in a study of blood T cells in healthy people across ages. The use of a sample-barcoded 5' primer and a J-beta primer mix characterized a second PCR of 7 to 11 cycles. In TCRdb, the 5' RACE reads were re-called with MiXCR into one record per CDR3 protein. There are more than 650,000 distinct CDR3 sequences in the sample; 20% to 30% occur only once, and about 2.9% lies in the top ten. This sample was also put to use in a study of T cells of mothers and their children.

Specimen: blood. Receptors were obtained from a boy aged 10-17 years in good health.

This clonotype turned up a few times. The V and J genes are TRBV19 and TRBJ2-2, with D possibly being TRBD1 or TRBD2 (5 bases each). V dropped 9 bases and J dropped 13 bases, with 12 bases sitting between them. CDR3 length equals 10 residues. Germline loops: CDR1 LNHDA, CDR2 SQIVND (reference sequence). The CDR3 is CASGTAWLFF. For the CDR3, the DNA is TGTGCCAGCGGGACCGCGTGGCTGTTTTTT.

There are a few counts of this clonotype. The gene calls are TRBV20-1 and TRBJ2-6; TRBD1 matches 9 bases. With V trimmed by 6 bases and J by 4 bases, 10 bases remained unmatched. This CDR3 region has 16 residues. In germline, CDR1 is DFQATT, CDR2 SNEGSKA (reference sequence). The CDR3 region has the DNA TGCAGTGCGGGTGGGACAGGGTCTCTGGGGGCCAACGTCCTGACTTTC. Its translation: CSAGGTGSLGANVLTF.

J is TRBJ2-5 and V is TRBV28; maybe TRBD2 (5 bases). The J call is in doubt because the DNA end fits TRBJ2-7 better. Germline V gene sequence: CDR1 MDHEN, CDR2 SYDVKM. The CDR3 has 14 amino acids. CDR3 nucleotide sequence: TGTGCCACCCTTCTTGAGGACGGGACCTACGAGCAGTACTTC. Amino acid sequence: CATLLEDGTYEQYF.

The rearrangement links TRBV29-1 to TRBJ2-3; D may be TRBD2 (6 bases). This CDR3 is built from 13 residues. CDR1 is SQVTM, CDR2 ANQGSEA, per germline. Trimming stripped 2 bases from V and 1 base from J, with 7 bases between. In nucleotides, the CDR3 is TGCAGCGTTGAACCTAGCGGCACAGATACGCAGTATTTT. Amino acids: CSVEPSGTDTQYF.

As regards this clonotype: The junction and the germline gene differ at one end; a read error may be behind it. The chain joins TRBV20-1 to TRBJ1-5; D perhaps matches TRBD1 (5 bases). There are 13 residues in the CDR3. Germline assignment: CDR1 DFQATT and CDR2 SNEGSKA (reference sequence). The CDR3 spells CSAREGLNQPQHF. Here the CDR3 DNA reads TGCAGTGCTAGAGAGGGACTTAATCAGCCCCAGCACTTT.

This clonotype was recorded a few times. The CDR3 reads CSARDSWNPRSREAFF. The CDR3 nucleotides are TGCAGTGCTAGAGACAGTTGGAACCCCAGATCGAGGGAAGCTTTCTTT. This chain uses TRBV20-1 with TRBJ1-1; no firm D call. CDR3 size: 16 residues. CDR1 DFQATT and CDR2 SNEGSKA come from the germline V gene (reference sequence). Trimming left V 0 bases short and J 8 bases short, with 22 bases between.

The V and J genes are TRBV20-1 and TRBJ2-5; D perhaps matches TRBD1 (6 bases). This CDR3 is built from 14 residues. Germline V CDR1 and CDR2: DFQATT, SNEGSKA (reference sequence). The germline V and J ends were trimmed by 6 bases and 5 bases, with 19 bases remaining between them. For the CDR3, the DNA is TGCAGTGCCGGAGGTGGGTCAGGGGAGGAGACCCAGTACTTC. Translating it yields CSAGGGSGEETQYF.

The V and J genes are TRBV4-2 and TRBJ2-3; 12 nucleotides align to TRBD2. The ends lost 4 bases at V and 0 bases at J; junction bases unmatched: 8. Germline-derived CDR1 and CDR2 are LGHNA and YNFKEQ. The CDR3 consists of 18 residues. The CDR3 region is CASSRSGGLAGSTDTQYF. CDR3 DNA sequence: TGTGCCAGCAGCCGGTCGGGAGGACTAGCGGGGAGCACAGATACGCAGTATTTT.

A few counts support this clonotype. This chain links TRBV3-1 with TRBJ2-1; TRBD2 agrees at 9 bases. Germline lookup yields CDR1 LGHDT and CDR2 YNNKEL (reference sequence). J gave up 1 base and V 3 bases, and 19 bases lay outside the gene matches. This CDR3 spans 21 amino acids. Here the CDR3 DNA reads TGTGCCAGCAGCCATTTGGGTAGGGGACTAGCCCAACCCGAATCCTACAATGAGCAGTTCTTC. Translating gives CASSHLGRGLAQPESYNEQFF.

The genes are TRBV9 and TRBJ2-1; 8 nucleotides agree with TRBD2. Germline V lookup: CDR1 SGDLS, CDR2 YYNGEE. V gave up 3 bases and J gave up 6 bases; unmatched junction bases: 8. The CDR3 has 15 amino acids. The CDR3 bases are TGTGCCAGCAGCGCCGGGGGGGCGGTAGGCAATGAGCAGTTCTTC. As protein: CASSAGGAVGNEQFF.

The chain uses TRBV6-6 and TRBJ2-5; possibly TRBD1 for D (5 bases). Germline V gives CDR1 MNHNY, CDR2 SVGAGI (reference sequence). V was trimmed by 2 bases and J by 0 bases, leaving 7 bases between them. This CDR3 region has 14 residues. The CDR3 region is CASSYTGDQETQYF. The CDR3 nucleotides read TGTGCCAGCAGTTACACAGGAGACCAAGAGACCCAGTACTTC.

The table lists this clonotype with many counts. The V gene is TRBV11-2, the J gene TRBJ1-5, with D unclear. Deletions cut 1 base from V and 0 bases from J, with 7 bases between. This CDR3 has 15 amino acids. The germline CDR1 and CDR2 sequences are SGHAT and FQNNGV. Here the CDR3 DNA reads TGTGCCAGCAGCTTAGGGAGGGATAGCAATCAGCCCCAGCATTTT. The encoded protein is CASSLGRDSNQPQHF.

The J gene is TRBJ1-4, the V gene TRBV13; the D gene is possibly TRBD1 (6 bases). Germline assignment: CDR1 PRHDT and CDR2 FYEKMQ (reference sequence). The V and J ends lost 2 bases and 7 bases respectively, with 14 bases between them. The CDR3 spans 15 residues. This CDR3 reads CASSLRQGIVEKLFF. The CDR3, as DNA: TGTGCCAGCAGCTTAAGGCAGGGGATTGTTGAAAAACTGTTTTTT. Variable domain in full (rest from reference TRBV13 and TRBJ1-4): AAGVIQSPRHLIKEKRETATLKCYPIPRHDTVYWYQQGPGQDPQFLISFYEKMQSDKGSIPDRFSAQQFSDYHSELNMSSLELGDSALYFCASSLRQGIVEKLFFGSGTQLSVL.

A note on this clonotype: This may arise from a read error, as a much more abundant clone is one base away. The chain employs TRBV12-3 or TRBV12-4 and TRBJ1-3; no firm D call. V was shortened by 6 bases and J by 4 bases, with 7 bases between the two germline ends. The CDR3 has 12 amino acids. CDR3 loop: CASRSQGNTIYF. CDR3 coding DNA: TGTGCCAGCAGATCACAGGGAAACACCATATATTTT.

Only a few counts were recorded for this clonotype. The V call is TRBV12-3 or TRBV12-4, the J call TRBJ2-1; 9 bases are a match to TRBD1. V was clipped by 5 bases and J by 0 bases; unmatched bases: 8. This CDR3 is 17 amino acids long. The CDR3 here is CASSPYGTGSSYNEQFF. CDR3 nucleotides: TGTGCCAGCAGTCCATACGGGACAGGGAGCTCCTACAATGAGCAGTTCTTC.

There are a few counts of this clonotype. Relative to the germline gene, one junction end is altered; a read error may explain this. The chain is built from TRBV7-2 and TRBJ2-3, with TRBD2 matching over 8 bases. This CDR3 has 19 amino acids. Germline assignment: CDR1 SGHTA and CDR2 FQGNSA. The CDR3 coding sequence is TGTGCCAGCGGCCCCCGCGGAGGAGACGGGGGGGATATAACAGGTACGCAGTATTTT. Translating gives CASGPRGGDGGDITGTQYF.

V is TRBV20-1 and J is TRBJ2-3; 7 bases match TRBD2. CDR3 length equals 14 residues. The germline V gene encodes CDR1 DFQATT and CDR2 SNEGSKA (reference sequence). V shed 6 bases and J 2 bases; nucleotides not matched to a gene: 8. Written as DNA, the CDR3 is TGCAGTGCCAAGGTGGGGGGGACCACAGATACGCAGTATTTT. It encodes CSAKVGGTTDTQYF.

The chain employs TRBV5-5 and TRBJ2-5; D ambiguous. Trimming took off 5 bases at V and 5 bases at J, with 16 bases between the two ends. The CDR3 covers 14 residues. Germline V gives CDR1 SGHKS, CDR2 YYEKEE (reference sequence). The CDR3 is CASRPGPDMETQYF. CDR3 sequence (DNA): TGTGCCAGCAGACCGGGCCCGGATATGGAGACCCAGTACTTC.

In DNA form, the CDR3 reads TGTGCCAGCATCCCGGACGGGGGGCTCGTTGAAGCTTTCTTT. This translates into CASIPDGGLVEAFF. The genes are TRBV12-3 or TRBV12-4 and TRBJ1-1; maybe TRBD1 (6 bases). V lost 7 bases, J lost 7 bases, and 19 bases lay in between. The CDR3 runs 14 residues.

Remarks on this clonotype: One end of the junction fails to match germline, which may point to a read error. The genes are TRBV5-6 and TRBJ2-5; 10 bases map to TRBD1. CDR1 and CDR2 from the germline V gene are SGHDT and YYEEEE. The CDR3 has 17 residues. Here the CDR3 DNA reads TGTGCTAGCAGTTTACTGGGACAGGGGACCCACGCGGAGACCCAGTACTTC. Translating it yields CASSLLGQGTHAETQYF.

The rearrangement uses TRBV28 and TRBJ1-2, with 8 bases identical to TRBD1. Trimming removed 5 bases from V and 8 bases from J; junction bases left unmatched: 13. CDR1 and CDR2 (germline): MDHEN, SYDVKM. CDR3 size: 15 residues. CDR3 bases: TGTGCCAGCAGTACAGGTACAGGGGGTCTGAGAGGCTACACCTTC. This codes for CASSTGTGGLRGYTF.

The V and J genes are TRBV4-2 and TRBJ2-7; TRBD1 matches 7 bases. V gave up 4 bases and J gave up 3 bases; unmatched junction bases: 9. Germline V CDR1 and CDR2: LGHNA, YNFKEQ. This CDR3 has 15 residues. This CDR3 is CASSRTGTDIYEQYF. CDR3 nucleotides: TGTGCCAGCAGCCGGACCGGGACAGATATCTACGAGCAGTACTTC.

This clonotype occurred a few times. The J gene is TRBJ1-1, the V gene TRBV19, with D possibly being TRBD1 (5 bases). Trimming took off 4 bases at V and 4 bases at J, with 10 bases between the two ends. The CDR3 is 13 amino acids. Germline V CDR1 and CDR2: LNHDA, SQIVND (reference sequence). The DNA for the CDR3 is TGTGCCAGTAGTACAGGGTCGGGCACTGAAGCTTTCTTT. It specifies CASSTGSGTEAFF.

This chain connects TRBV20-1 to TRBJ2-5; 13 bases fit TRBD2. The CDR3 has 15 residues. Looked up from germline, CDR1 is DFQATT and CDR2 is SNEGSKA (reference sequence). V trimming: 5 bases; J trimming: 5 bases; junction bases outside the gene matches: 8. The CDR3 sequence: CSAPTLAGGLETQYF. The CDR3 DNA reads TGCAGTGCTCCGACACTAGCGGGGGGGCTTGAGACCCAGTACTTC.

DNA for the CDR3: TGTGCCAGCAGTTTTGGGGCAGGGGGCGAAGAGACCCAGTACTTC. It yields the protein CASSFGAGGEETQYF. The chain is built from TRBV12-3 or TRBV12-4 and TRBJ2-5; 8 bases are a match to TRBD1. The CDR3 has 15 residues. The J segment lost 3 bases and the V segment lost 3 bases, leaving 6 bases of the junction unmatched.